Included here is one T cell receptor (beta chain) sequence, with context. Its antigen remains undetermined. No much larger clone exists at a distance of one base, and base qualities are not known. These data come from a study of T cells after posttransplantation cyclophosphamide (dated by TCRdb to 2015 to 2016). For the wider study: Using TRB sequencing, the study followed how the T cell repertoire rebuilt after myeloablative bone marrow transplantation with posttransplantation cyclophosphamide given as GVHD prophylaxis. Antigen receptor sequencing covered samples from 35 PTCy-treated patients and approximately 17 of their related bone marrow donors. Blood from all 35 or so PTCy patients who had 1-year posttransplant specimens underwent TRB sequencing. Up to 3 additional blood samples from 2 to 5.2 years after transplant were also TRB-sequenced in 3 patients, as was pretransplant blood from 4 patients. Because TRA and TRB clonality correlated tightly in under ten samples, the subsequent TCR analyses were limited to TRB only. Public TRB sequences were checked against a database of over 3,000 sequences associated with responses to pathogens, tumor antigens, self-antigens and alloantigens.

Study-wide findings and limitations: Across a few dozen patients, TRB clonality was highly associated with recipient CMV seropositivity and CMV reactivation, and diversity in PTCy patients was similar to diversity in CNI/methotrexate controls. Donor-recipient similarity was low at 1-2 months but increased during the first year, and donor CD8+ memory clones often dominated later blood repertoires. The TRB repertoires of T cells infiltrating skin or GI tract showed only limited overlap with the TRB repertoires of T cells in blood.

TRB sequencing used genomic DNA with the immunoSEQ assay at survey resolution or the hsTCRB kit. From the authors' description of their analysis: The immunoSEQ software handled the initial read processing, while the LymphoSeq R package was used for the repertoire analyses. Clonality was computed as 1 minus normalized Shannon entropy; Gini coefficient was also calculated for each TRB dataset. To infer phenotypes in unsorted samples, TRB sequences from sorted subsets of the recipient or donor were mapped onto unsorted samples from the same recipient. Sourced from immuneACCESS, this table was stored by TCRdb with only in-frame sequences that have V and J called. A share of the clones is absent; for the studies checked, an unresolved V gene accounts for under half, and the remainder has no known explanation. The D gene and trimming were derived from the DNA, and the V and J assignments and clone size from that table. This sample contains around 39,000 clones, none of which is a singleton. The ten largest account for roughly 1.3% of the sample.

Peripheral blood samples were provided by related bone marrow donors on the day of marrow donation. Peripheral blood and bone marrow mononuclear cells were isolated by Ficoll-Hypaque density centrifugation and were cryopreserved. CDR3 length: 15 amino acids, cysteine to phenylalanine. Only the CDR3 DNA is retained, 45 bases long and in frame from the first base. CDR1 and CDR2 (LGHNA, YNFKEQ) derive from the germline V gene. V and J lose 0 bases and 1 base, and a span of 10 bases separates them. This TCR derives from a girl aged 5-17 years in good health, CMV-negative, and a related stem cell transplant donor. Sample: PBMCs. Recombination connected TRBV4-2 to TRBJ2-7, and possibly TRBD2, on 6 matching bases. The CDR3 reads as follows: CASSQEPAGSYEQYF. The DNA sequence reads TGTGCCAGCAGCCAAGAACCAGCGGGTTCCTACGAGCAGTACTTC.